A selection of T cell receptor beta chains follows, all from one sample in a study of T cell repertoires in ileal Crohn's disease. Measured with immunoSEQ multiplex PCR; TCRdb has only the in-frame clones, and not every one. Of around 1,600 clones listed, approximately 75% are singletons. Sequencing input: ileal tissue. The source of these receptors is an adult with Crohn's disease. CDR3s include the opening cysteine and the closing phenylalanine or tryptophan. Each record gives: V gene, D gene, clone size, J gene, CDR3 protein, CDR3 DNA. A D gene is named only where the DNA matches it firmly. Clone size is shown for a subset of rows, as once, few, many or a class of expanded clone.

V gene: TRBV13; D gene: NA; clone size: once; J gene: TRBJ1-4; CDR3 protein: CASSIRSIKGEKLFF; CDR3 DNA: TGTGCCAGCAGCATAAGGTCCATTAAGGGGGAAAAACTGTTTTTT
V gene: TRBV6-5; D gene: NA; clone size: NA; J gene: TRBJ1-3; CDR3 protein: CASSGDSGNTIYF; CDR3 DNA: TGTGCCAGCAGCGGGGATTCTGGAAACACCATATATTTT
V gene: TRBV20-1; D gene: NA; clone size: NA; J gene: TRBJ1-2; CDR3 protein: CSASGNNGYTF; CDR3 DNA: TGCAGTGCTTCCGGGAACAATGGCTACACCTTC
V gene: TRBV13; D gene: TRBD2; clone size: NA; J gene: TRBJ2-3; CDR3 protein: CASSWNLAGESDTQYF; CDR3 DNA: TGTGCCAGCAGCTGGAATCTAGCGGGGGAAAGTGATACGCAGTATTTT
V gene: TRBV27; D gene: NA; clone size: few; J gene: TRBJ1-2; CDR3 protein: CASSLSEFYGYTF; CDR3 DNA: TGTGCCAGCAGTTTATCAGAGTTCTATGGCTACACCTTC
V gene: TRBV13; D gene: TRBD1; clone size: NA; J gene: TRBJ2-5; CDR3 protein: CASSLRDRVIGTQYF; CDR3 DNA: TGTGCCAGCAGCTTACGGGACAGGGTAATTGGGACCCAGTACTTC
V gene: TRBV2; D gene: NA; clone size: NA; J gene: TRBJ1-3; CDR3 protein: CASILDSGNTVYF; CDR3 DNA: TGTGCCTCCATATTAGACTCTGGAAACACCGTATATTTT
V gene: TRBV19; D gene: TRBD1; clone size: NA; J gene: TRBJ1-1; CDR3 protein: CASSTRDRSYGTEAFF; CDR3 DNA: TGTGCCAGTAGTACGCGGGACAGGTCTTATGGGACTGAAGCTTTCTTT
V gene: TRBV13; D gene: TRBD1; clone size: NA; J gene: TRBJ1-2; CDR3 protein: CASSLGTVSYGYTF; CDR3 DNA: TGTGCCAGCAGCTTGGGGACAGTATCCTATGGCTACACCTTC
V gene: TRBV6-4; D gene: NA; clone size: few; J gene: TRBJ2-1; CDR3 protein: CASSVDNRGEQFF; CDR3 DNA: TGTGCCAGCAGTGTCGACAATAGGGGTGAGCAGTTCTTC
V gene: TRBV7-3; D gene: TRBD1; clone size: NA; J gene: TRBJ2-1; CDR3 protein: CASSLNRDRASVEQFF; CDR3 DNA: TGTGCCAGCAGCTTAAATAGGGACAGGGCTTCGGTTGAGCAGTTCTTC
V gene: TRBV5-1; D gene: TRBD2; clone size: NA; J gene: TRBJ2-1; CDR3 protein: CASSWGSSGGALNEQFF; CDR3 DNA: TGCGCCAGCAGCTGGGGCTCTAGCGGGGGGGCTCTGAATGAGCAGTTCTTC
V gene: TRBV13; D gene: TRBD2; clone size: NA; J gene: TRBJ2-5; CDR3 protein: CASGLGGLAGGRGETQYF; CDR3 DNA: TGTGCCAGCGGCTTAGGCGGACTAGCGGGGGGGCGAGGGGAGACCCAGTACTTC
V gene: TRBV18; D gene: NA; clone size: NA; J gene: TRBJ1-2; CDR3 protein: CASSPRGGYGYTF; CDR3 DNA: TGTGCCAGCTCACCCCGGGGAGGATATGGCTACACCTTC